A single T cell receptor (beta chain) is shown here with its context. The target antigen is unknown. This sample was taken from a study of shared clonotypes between healthy human individuals. As for the study in general: The study used three CD4 naive, three CD4 memory, two CD8 naive and one CD8 memory plate per donor. Findings and limits, study-wide: Across subsets, estimated richness was generally greater for naive than for memory populations. Sharing across a handful of donors was seen in 4% to 6.5% of naive CD4 clonotypes.

Terminally differentiated effector memory CD45RA+ cells were excluded from the naive CD8 cells, which were CD45RO-negative and positively selected for CCR7. Samples underwent the assay at deep level. Method: immunoSEQ multiplex PCR; TCRdb's copy keeps in-frame clones and lacks some. This table holds about 2.1 million clones, approximately 94% found once. The sequence was obtained from a man younger than 30 in good health. Some clones in this sample may be carry-over from other donors' samples. What was sequenced was naive CD8+ T cells from PBMCs.

The DNA of the CDR3 is TGTGCCGCATCCCGGGCAGGGGAGGACGAGCAGTACTTC. It encodes CAASRAGEDEQYF. The rearrangement uses TRBV28 and TRBJ2-7; D may be TRBD1 or TRBD2 (6 bases each). Germline values: CDR1 MDHEN, CDR2 SYDVKM. The CDR3 length is 13 residues. The ends were cut back, 11 bases at V and 5 bases at J, with 19 bases in the middle.